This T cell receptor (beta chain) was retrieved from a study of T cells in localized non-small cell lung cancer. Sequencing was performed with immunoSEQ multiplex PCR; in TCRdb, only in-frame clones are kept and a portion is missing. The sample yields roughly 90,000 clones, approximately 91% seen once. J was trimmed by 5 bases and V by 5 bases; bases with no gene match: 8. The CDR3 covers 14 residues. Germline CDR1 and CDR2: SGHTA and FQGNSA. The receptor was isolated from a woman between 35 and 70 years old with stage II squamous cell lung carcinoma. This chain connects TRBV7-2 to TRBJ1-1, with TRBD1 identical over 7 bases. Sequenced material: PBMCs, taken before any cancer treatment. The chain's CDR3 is CASSSRQGWTEAFF. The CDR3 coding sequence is TGTGCCAGCAGCAGCCGACAGGGTTGGACTGAAGCTTTCTTT.